The entry below describes one T cell receptor (beta chain). This clonotype turned up a few times. It has no known antigen specificity. Base qualities were left out, and no much larger clone turns up one base away. This specimen comes from a study of T-cell reconstitution after alpha-beta-depleted transplantation in children (dated by TCRdb to 2016 to 2017). At the level of the whole study: The study quantitatively tracked T-cell immune reconstitution after TCRalphabeta/CD19-depleted allogeneic hematopoietic cell transplantation in children using TCR repertoire profiling.

The library was made by PCR. Instrument used: Illumina HiSeq 2500. Molecular barcoding was employed in the preparation of TCR libraries, with unique molecular identifiers being used to normalize TCRbeta repertoire quantification. TCRdb ran its own pipeline on the public reads, namely fastp trimming at Q25 and MiXCR clone calling, and kept in-frame beta chains. Rows merge per CDR3 protein into single entries with the most common DNA and genes. The sample data list about 350,000 distinct CDR3 sequences, and roughly 14% of these were observed just once. Approximately 4.3% of the sample comes from the top ten. V loses 5 bases at its end and J loses 0 bases; junction bases beyond the gene matches: 15. Its CDR3 holds 19 amino acids, cysteine through phenylalanine. Just the 57-base CDR3 DNA is kept, in frame starting at base 1. As encoded in the germline V gene, CDR1 is SGHVS while CDR2 is FQNEAQ.

The material sequenced was PBMCs, taken from the stem cell graft. The V and J segments used are TRBV7-8 and TRBJ1-4; 7 bases in the middle match TRBD1. This sequence was found in a human donor who donated a stem cell graft to a child with Fanconi anemia. The nucleotides read TGTGCCAGCAGCCCGCTCGCAGGGGGAAGGGGACCAACTAATGAAAAACTGTTTTTT. The encoded protein is CASSPLAGGRGPTNEKLFF.